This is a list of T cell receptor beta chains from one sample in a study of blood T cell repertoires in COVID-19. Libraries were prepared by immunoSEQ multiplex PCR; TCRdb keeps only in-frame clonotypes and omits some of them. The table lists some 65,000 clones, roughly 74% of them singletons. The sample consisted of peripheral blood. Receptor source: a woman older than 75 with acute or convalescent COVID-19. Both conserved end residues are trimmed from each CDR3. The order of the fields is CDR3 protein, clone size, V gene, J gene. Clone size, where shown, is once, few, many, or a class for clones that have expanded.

ASSMTGTEAF,.,TRBV5-6,TRBJ1-1
ASSERGKGADTQY,.,TRBV6-1,TRBJ2-3
ASRGASLGTDTQY,few,TRBV28,TRBJ2-3
ASSAVAGQDTQY,once,TRBV7-8,TRBJ2-3
ASSLLATYEQY,.,TRBV7-2,TRBJ2-7
ASSYSEGEQF,.,TRBV6-2/TRBV6-3,TRBJ2-1
ASSRDRNTGELF,once,TRBV6-5,TRBJ2-2
ASTIIAEAF,.,TRBV7-2,TRBJ1-1
ATSRADTEAF,.,TRBV15,TRBJ1-1
ASSVRGQPRDTQY,.,TRBV7-2,TRBJ2-3
SASLPGGTGREQY,.,TRBV20-1,TRBJ2-7
ASSRAGEETQY,.,TRBV5-6,TRBJ2-5
ASSRDRRYHQPQH,.,TRBV28,TRBJ1-5
ASSFEGVRETQY,.,TRBV11-1,TRBJ2-5
ASSLGSGQGTYNEQF,.,TRBV13,TRBJ2-1
ASSRGQGPYEQY,few,TRBV7-2,TRBJ2-7
ASSMGVGDEQF,.,TRBV19,TRBJ2-1
ASSQRVSKQTGELF,.,TRBV3-1/TRBV3-2,TRBJ2-2
ASSQVTAGGYNEQF,few,TRBV4-3,TRBJ2-1
ASSPHGTGFPYEQY,few,TRBV5-8,TRBJ2-7
AWSPLDREGNGYT,.,TRBV30,TRBJ1-2
ASSQGAGANVLT,.,TRBV5-1,TRBJ2-6
ASNTRGRSRSEQF,.,TRBV28,TRBJ2-1
ASSRGTGGINEKLF,few,TRBV5-6,TRBJ1-4
ASSEGLAAHYGYT,.,TRBV2,TRBJ1-2
SIPGLAGGNEQF,.,TRBV29-1,TRBJ2-1
ASGLVLGRSWTENTGELF,.,TRBV12-5,TRBJ2-2
ASSRSRGSPYEQY,.,TRBV28,TRBJ2-7
ASSNSGTGITEAF,.,TRBV5-1,TRBJ1-1
ASSSDRVSGNTIY,.,TRBV7-9,TRBJ1-3
ASSWDRVATEAF,few,TRBV6-5,TRBJ1-1
ASSLKAGGLQETQY,.,TRBV3-1/TRBV3-2,TRBJ2-5
ASRSGQGANQPQH,.,TRBV28,TRBJ1-5
AWDYSTYNSPLH,.,TRBV30,TRBJ1-6
ASSLAGARTDTQY,.,TRBV6-2/TRBV6-3,TRBJ2-3
ASSVPSGGDNEQF,.,TRBV5-1,TRBJ2-1
ASGLERQEVNTEAF,.,TRBV12-5,TRBJ1-1
ASKQFSYNEQF,.,TRBV6-5,TRBJ2-1
ASSWDRAPTEAF,.,TRBV11-2,TRBJ1-1
ASSGGVLLSNQPQH,.,TRBV6-1,TRBJ1-5
ASSVTVSGANVLT,.,TRBV9,TRBJ2-6